These 30 T cell receptor beta chains were all obtained from the same sample, sequenced in a study of blood T cell repertoires in COVID-19. Profiled with immunoSEQ multiplex PCR; TCRdb holds only in-frame clones, not every one. The data hold about 100,000 clones, with approximately 86% observed a single time. The sequenced material came from peripheral blood. Receptors originate from a man at least 80 years old with acute or convalescent COVID-19.

The V and J genes are TRBV7-9 and TRBJ2-7; D is ambiguous. V lost 5 bases, J lost 0 bases, and 5 bases lay in between. The CDR3 extends over 12 amino acids. The V gene's germline CDR1 is SEHNR and CDR2 FQNEAQ (reference sequence). CDR3 protein: CASSIYSYEQYF. The CDR3 nucleotides read TGTGCCAGCAGCATTTACTCCTACGAGCAGTACTTC.

The chain couples TRBV6-1 to TRBJ2-5; D is perhaps TRBD2 (5 bases). Deletions cut 1 base from V and 0 bases from J, with 12 bases between. The CDR3 totals 16 residues. From germline, CDR1 is MNHNS and CDR2 SASEGT. As DNA, the CDR3 is TGTGCCAGCAGTGAAGTAATGGTAGCGAACCAAGAGACCCAGTACTTC. Translation gives CASSEVMVANQETQYF.

The rearrangement joins TRBV18 to TRBJ2-3; 9 positions agree with TRBD2. The CDR3 consists of 16 residues. Germline CDR1 reads KGHSH; CDR2 reads LQKENI. The ends lost 2 bases at V and 0 bases at J; junction bases unmatched: 3. The CDR3 DNA sequence: TGTGCCAGCTCACCAGCGACTAGCGGTAGCACAGATACGCAGTATTTT. Translating gives CASSPATSGSTDTQYF.

This clone was seen only once. The chain uses TRBV19 and TRBJ2-2; 7 bases line up with TRBD1. There are 15 residues in the CDR3. Trimming at V came to 6 bases and at J to 6 bases, leaving 10 bases not matched to a gene. Germline loops: CDR1 LNHDA, CDR2 SQIVND (reference sequence). CDR3 protein: CASRLTGISAGELFF. For the CDR3, the DNA is TGTGCCAGTAGGTTGACAGGGATTTCGGCCGGGGAGCTGTTTTTT.

The chain has TRBV7-9 and TRBJ1-2; a weak D match, TRBD1 (5 bases). Trimming removed 4 bases from V and 7 bases from J, with 16 bases in between. The germline gives CDR1 SEHNR, CDR2 FQNEAQ (reference sequence). This CDR3 contains 14 residues. The DNA for the CDR3 is TGTGCCAGCAGCTCCCTTCCGGGGGTATCTGGCTACACCTTC. Encoded protein: CASSSLPGVSGYTF.

The genes are TRBV28 and TRBJ1-5; tentative D call: TRBD1 (5 bases). Trimming removed 3 bases from V and 6 bases from J, with 12 bases in between. Per the germline V gene, CDR1 is MDHEN and CDR2 is SYDVKM. This CDR3 comprises 14 residues. The CDR3 sequence: CASSFFSGGQPQHF. The DNA of the CDR3 is TGTGCCAGCAGTTTTTTTTCGGGGGGTCAGCCCCAGCATTTT.

The chain employs TRBV6-2 or TRBV6-3 and TRBJ2-4; 8 bases agree with TRBD2. Germline lookup yields CDR1 MNHEY and CDR2 SVGEGT. The J segment lost 3 bases and the V segment lost 2 bases, leaving 18 bases of the junction unmatched. CDR3 length equals 20 residues. The CDR3 is CASSYPTTPGTRSGKNIQYF. CDR3 in DNA: TGTGCCAGCAGTTACCCCACCACCCCCGGGACTAGAAGTGGCAAAAACATTCAGTACTTC.

The chain couples TRBV19 to TRBJ1-2; a possible D gene is TRBD1 (6 bases). Germline CDR1 is LNHDA and CDR2 is SQIVND (reference sequence). There are 12 residues in the CDR3. The germline V and J ends were trimmed by 8 bases and 6 bases, with 13 bases remaining between them. CDR3 sequence: CASEDRSHGYTF. The CDR3 region has the DNA TGTGCCAGTGAGGACAGAAGCCATGGCTACACCTTC.

This clone was detected once. The chain recombines TRBV7-9 with TRBJ2-7; perhaps TRBD2 as D (5 bases). V lost 0 bases to trimming and J lost 4 bases, with 10 bases between them. CDR1 and CDR2 (germline): SEHNR, FQNEAQ (reference sequence). The CDR3 contains 14 residues. CDR3 bases: TGTGCCAGCAGCTTAGCGGGAGTAGTTTACGAGCAGTACTTC. It translates to CASSLAGVVYEQYF.

The V and J genes are TRBV7-9 and TRBJ2-3, with 8 bases matching TRBD2. V dropped 4 bases and J dropped 4; count of bases not matched to a gene: 13. The germline V gene has CDR1 SEHNR and CDR2 FQNEAQ (reference sequence). This CDR3 has 17 residues. In DNA form, the CDR3 reads TGTGCCAGCAGCTCGCCACTAGCCGGGGGGGGCGCAGATACGCAGTATTTT. This encodes CASSSPLAGGGADTQYF.

This sequence joins TRBV30 and TRBJ1-1, with D possibly TRBD1 on 6 matching bases. Deletions cut 2 bases from V and 3 bases from J, with 7 bases between. Germline assignment: CDR1 GTSNPN and CDR2 SVGIG (reference sequence). The CDR3 contains 12 residues. The CDR3 DNA follows: TGTGCCTGGAGTTCAGGGGACACTGAAGCTTTCTTT. Amino acid sequence: CAWSSGDTEAFF.

The rearrangement links TRBV11-3 to TRBJ2-1, with D uncertain. The CDR3 has 13 amino acids. Germline CDR1 reads SGHNT; CDR2 reads YENEEA. Trimming took off 1 base at V and 7 bases at J, with 8 bases between the two ends. CDR3 sequence reads: CASSLGPANEQFF. The DNA for the CDR3 is TGTGCCAGCAGCTTAGGTCCCGCGAATGAGCAGTTCTTC.

This clone occurred once. The V gene is TRBV7-9, the J gene TRBJ2-3; 7 bases align to TRBD2. The CDR3 has 16 residues. Germline-derived CDR1 and CDR2 are SEHNR and FQNEAQ (reference sequence). Trimming took 10 bases from V and 0 from J; bases not matched to a gene: 13. CDR3 DNA: TGTGCCATCCCGGGGGAGGGAGGCCCTAGCACAGATACGCAGTATTTT. It encodes CAIPGEGGPSTDTQYF.

This chain connects TRBV18 to TRBJ1-1; D might be TRBD1 (6 bases). V was clipped by 2 bases and J by 1 base, with 11 bases between them. CDR3 length equals 15 residues. In germline, CDR1 is KGHSH, CDR2 LQKENI. The chain's CDR3 is CASSPTGTTNTEAFF. The CDR3 coding sequence is TGTGCCAGCTCACCAACCGGGACAACGAACACTGAAGCTTTCTTT.

The rearrangement uses TRBV12-3 or TRBV12-4 and TRBJ2-7, with D perhaps TRBD1 (6 bases). V was cut by 6 bases and J by 2 bases, with 11 bases left in between. The CDR3 consists of 13 residues. The CDR3: CASRRGLTYEQYF. The CDR3 nucleotides are TGTGCCAGCAGGAGGGGGTTGACCTACGAGCAGTACTTC.

This clone was found a few times. The chain links TRBV6-1 to TRBJ1-4; 8 bases align to TRBD1. CDR1 is MNHNS and CDR2 is SASEGT in the germline V gene. V trimming: 3 bases; J trimming: 4 bases; junction bases outside the gene matches: 1. This CDR3 comprises 14 residues. In nucleotides, the CDR3 is TGTGCCAGCAGTGAGGGACAGGTTAATGAAAAACTGTTTTTT. It codes for CASSEGQVNEKLFF.

The chain combines TRBV19 with TRBJ1-4; TRBD1 matches at 9 bases. V lost 4 bases, J lost 6 bases, and 3 bases stayed unmatched. Per germline, CDR1 LNHDA and CDR2 SQIVND (reference sequence). The CDR3 has 14 residues. CDR3 loop: CASSTDRGDEKLFF. The DNA for the CDR3 is TGTGCCAGTAGTACGGACAGGGGAGATGAAAAACTGTTTTTT.

J is TRBJ1-2 and V is TRBV27; D not certain. The CDR3 sequence is 14 residues long. The germline V gene encodes CDR1 MNHEY and CDR2 SMNVEV (reference sequence). V lost 3 bases, J lost 4 bases, and 12 bases lay in between. CDR3 nucleotide sequence: TGTGCCAGCAGTTTGCGGGAAGTTGGCTATGGCTACACCTTC. It is translated as CASSLREVGYGYTF.

This chain links TRBV6-6 with TRBJ1-5; D may be TRBD1 (6 bases). The CDR3 is made up of 12 amino acids. Germline V lookup: CDR1 MNHNY, CDR2 SVGAGI (reference sequence). With 6 bases removed from V and 5 bases from J, the gap between germline ends came to 8 bases. CDR3 DNA: TGTGCCAGCAGAGAGGGGGATCAGCCCCAGCATTTT. Its protein is CASREGDQPQHF.

The V and J genes are TRBV24-1 and TRBJ2-3, with 10 nucleotides matching TRBD1. With V trimmed by 5 bases and J by 4 bases, 8 bases remained unmatched. The CDR3 has 16 amino acids. CDR1 is KGHDR, CDR2 SFDVKD, per germline. CDR3 bases: TGTGCCACCAGTGCGGTCCGGACAGGGGGGGCAGATACGCAGTATTTT. Translation gives CATSAVRTGGADTQYF.

The chain recombines TRBV7-8 with TRBJ2-7, with 8 bases matching TRBD2. The CDR3 loop spans 14 amino acids. Looked up from germline, CDR1 is SGHVS and CDR2 is FQNEAQ. V lost 0 bases and J lost 7; bases outside the gene matches: 5. The CDR3 spells CASSLAAGVEEQYF. The DNA of the CDR3 is TGTGCCAGCAGCTTAGCAGCGGGAGTAGAGGAGCAGTACTTC.

The chain combines TRBV5-6 with TRBJ1-3, with TRBD1 matching over 12 bases. The CDR3 runs 18 residues. Trimming removed 4 bases from V and 0 bases from J; junction bases left unmatched: 8. Looked up from germline, CDR1 is SGHDT and CDR2 is YYEEEE. The CDR3 sequence: CASSRDRGRGSSGNTIYF. CDR3 nucleotides: TGTGCCAGCAGCCGGGACAGGGGGCGCGGGTCCTCTGGAAACACCATATATTTT.

The chain joins TRBV6-5 to TRBJ1-5; unclear D gene. CDR1 is MNHEY, CDR2 SVGAGI, per germline. The CDR3 loop spans 14 amino acids. The V and J ends lost 11 bases and 2 bases respectively, with 16 bases between them. The CDR3 region has the DNA TGTGCCGCGGGTGGGCGACCCGGCAATCAGCCCCAGCATTTT. As protein: CAAGGRPGNQPQHF.

This chain joins TRBV5-1 and TRBJ2-3, with TRBD1 matching 9 bases. From germline, CDR1 is SGHRS and CDR2 YFSETQ. The ends lost 0 bases at V and 2 bases at J; junction bases unmatched: 7. There are 17 residues in the CDR3. The DNA for the CDR3 is TGCGCCAGCAGCTTGGAGGGTAGGACAGGGGACACAGATACGCAGTATTTT. Residues: CASSLEGRTGDTDTQYF.

CDR3 protein: CASSQPPPGRGFNQPQHF. CDR3 nucleotides: TGTGCCAGCAGCCAGCCCCCACCGGGCAGGGGGTTTAATCAGCCCCAGCATTTT. The chain recombines TRBV28 with TRBJ1-5, with 7 bases fitting TRBD1. J lost 4 bases, V lost 6 bases, and 18 bases had no gene match. The CDR3 covers 18 residues. Germline values: CDR1 MDHEN, CDR2 SYDVKM.

V and J are TRBV7-6 and TRBJ1-1; possible D gene TRBD1, 5 bases. From germline, CDR1 is SGHVS and CDR2 FNYEAQ. This CDR3 has 16 amino acids. V lost 1 base to trimming and J lost 5 bases, with 17 bases between them. The CDR3 loop is CASSLGSGLPGTEAFF. DNA of the CDR3: TGTGCCAGCAGCTTAGGATCAGGGCTACCTGGAACTGAAGCTTTCTTT.

The J gene is TRBJ2-1, the V gene TRBV7-2; the match to TRBD1 covers 9 bases. CDR1 is SGHTA and CDR2 is FQGNSA in the germline V gene. The length of the CDR3 is 15 residues. J gave up 4 bases and V 3 bases, and 4 bases lay outside the gene matches. CDR3 amino acids: CASSLSGQGYNEQFF. Here the CDR3 DNA reads TGTGCCAGCAGCTTGTCGGGACAGGGTTACAATGAGCAGTTCTTC.

Comment on this clone: The same CDR3 also results from other DNA sequences found in this sample. The chain carries TRBV7-2 and TRBJ2-5; D is unresolved. The V gene's germline CDR1 is SGHTA and CDR2 FQGNSA. The CDR3 length is 11 residues. V lost 4 bases and J 5 bases, leaving 5 bases between the germline ends. Here the CDR3 reads CASSSVETQYF. CDR3 nucleotides: TGTGCCAGCAGCTCGGTGGAGACCCAGTACTTC.

This rearrangement joins TRBV9 to TRBJ1-4; unclear D gene. Germline V gene lookup returns CDR1 SGDLS and CDR2 YYNGEE. The CDR3 is 17 amino acids. V lost 0 bases and J 0 bases, leaving 12 bases between the germline ends. CDR3 in DNA: TGTGCCAGCAGCGTAGGATCCGGTACGGCAACTAATGAAAAACTGTTTTTT. Translation: CASSVGSGTATNEKLFF.

The rearrangement uses TRBV4-1 and TRBJ1-2; D remains unclear. Trimming pared 1 base from V and 0 bases from J, leaving 9 bases between. The CDR3 runs 15 residues. Germline CDR1 MGHRA, CDR2 YSYEKL. CDR3 sequence reads: CASSQVGRTNYGYTF. Written as DNA, the CDR3 is TGCGCCAGCAGCCAAGTGGGCCGGACTAACTATGGCTACACCTTC.